The 22 T cell receptor beta chains presented below share a single source sample, sequenced in a study of technical replicates of blood from a handful of donors. Sequencing was performed with immunoSEQ multiplex PCR; in TCRdb, only in-frame clones are kept and a portion is missing. The table has 75,000 to 95,000 clones, 85% to 95% seen once. Source material: T cells isolated from PBMCs. The source is a human donor in good health.

The V gene is TRBV7-8, the J gene TRBJ1-2, with D maybe TRBD1 (6 bases). The germline V gene has CDR1 SGHVS and CDR2 FQNEAQ. There are 17 residues in the CDR3. Deletions cut 4 bases from V and 0 bases from J, with 18 bases between. CDR3 amino acids: CASSSHSPRGTNYGYTF. The CDR3 coding sequence is TGTGCCAGCAGCTCGCATTCTCCCAGGGGAACTAACTATGGCTACACCTTC.

As for this clone: The junction shows a germline mismatch at one end, possibly a read error. V and J are TRBV27 and TRBJ1-2; D is uncertain. Germline-derived CDR1 and CDR2 are MNHEY and SMNVEV (reference sequence). This CDR3 contains 12 residues. The CDR3 sequence: CASSSGNYGYTF. The CDR3 DNA is TGTGCCAGCAGTTCTGGTAACTACGGCTACACCTTC.

This sequence joins TRBV7-3 and TRBJ2-1; TRBD2 matches 10 bases. Germline CDR1 SGHTA, CDR2 FQGTGA. The ends lost 5 bases at V and 5 bases at J; junction bases unmatched: 0. This CDR3 is 13 amino acids long. The CDR3 sequence: CASSLAGDNEQFF. The DNA for the CDR3 is TGTGCCAGCAGCCTAGCGGGGGACAATGAGCAGTTCTTC.

CDR3 in DNA: TGTGCTAGTGGTTTGAGCGGGGCAGATACGCAGTATTTT. As protein: CASGLSGADTQYF. The chain employs TRBV12-5 and TRBJ2-3; 7 bases match TRBD2. The CDR3 contains 13 residues. Germline trimming cut 2 bases from V and 4 bases from J; bases unmatched to any gene: 0. In germline, CDR1 is LGHNT, CDR2 FRNRAP.

The CDR3 loop is CASSPPGGHHTDTQYF. The CDR3, as DNA: TGTGCCAGCTCACCACCTGGGGGCCACCACACAGATACGCAGTATTTT. V usage is TRBV18 and J usage is TRBJ2-3, with TRBD1 as a possible D gene (6 bases). CDR1 is KGHSH and CDR2 is LQKENI in the germline V gene. This CDR3 region has 16 residues. V lost 0 bases to trimming and J lost 2 bases, with 12 bases between them.

The chain links TRBV10-3 to TRBJ1-1; a possible D gene is TRBD1 (5 bases). The CDR3 spans 13 residues. The germline gives CDR1 ENHRY, CDR2 SYGVKD. The V gene lost 6 bases and the J gene lost 1 base, with 9 bases spanning the gap. The CDR3 sequence: CAISGTENTEAFF. In DNA form, the CDR3 reads TGTGCCATCAGCGGGACTGAGAACACTGAAGCTTTCTTT.

The chain has TRBV7-9 and TRBJ1-2, with D possibly TRBD1 on 6 matching bases. The CDR3 has 14 amino acids. Germline V lookup: CDR1 SEHNR, CDR2 FQNEAQ (reference sequence). Trimming pared 3 bases from V and 5 bases from J, leaving 13 bases between. This CDR3 reads CASSFAGERYGYTF. For the CDR3, the DNA is TGTGCCAGCAGCTTCGCAGGGGAGAGATATGGCTACACCTTC.

This CDR3 reads CASSLFGQGYNEQFF. The CDR3 DNA is TGTGCCAGCAGCTTATTCGGACAGGGCTACAATGAGCAGTTCTTC. This sequence joins TRBV5-4 and TRBJ2-1, with 8 positions matching TRBD1. Looked up from germline, CDR1 is SGHNT and CDR2 is YYREEE (reference sequence). The V gene end was trimmed by 2 bases and the J gene end by 3 bases; junction bases not matched to a gene: 4. CDR3 length: 15 amino acids.

The rearrangement joins TRBV20-1 to TRBJ2-7, with TRBD2 matching over 10 bases. The germline gives CDR1 DFQATT, CDR2 SNEGSKA (reference sequence). There are 11 residues in the CDR3. V trimming: 7 bases; J trimming: 3 bases; junction bases outside the gene matches: 0. CDR3 loop: CSGTSGYEQYF. The CDR3 DNA sequence: TGCAGTGGGACTAGCGGCTACGAGCAGTACTTC.

The chain employs TRBV5-1 and TRBJ2-1, with TRBD2 as a possible D gene (5 bases). Looked up from germline, CDR1 is SGHRS and CDR2 is YFSETQ. There are 17 residues in the CDR3. V dropped 0 bases and J dropped 4 bases, with 17 bases sitting between them. The CDR3 DNA follows: TGCGCCAGCAGCTTGGAAAGTTCTTGGGCGGGTTACAATGAGCAGTTCTTC. Residues: CASSLESSWAGYNEQFF. Full variable domain (outside the CDR3, taken from reference TRBV5-1 and TRBJ2-1): KAGVTQTPRYLIKTRGQQVTLSCSPISGHRSVSWYQQTPGQGLQFLFEYFSETQRNKGNFPGRFSGRQFSNSRSEMNVSTLELGDSALYLCASSLESSWAGYNEQFFGPGTRLTVL.

The CDR3, as DNA: TGTGCCAGCAGTATGACAGGGGACGAGCAGTACTTC. Protein sequence: CASSMTGDEQYF. V usage is TRBV27 and J usage is TRBJ2-7, with 8 nucleotides matching TRBD1. From germline, CDR1 is MNHEY and CDR2 SMNVEV (reference sequence). The V gene end was trimmed by 5 bases and the J gene end by 5 bases; junction bases not matched to a gene: 2. The CDR3 sequence is 12 residues long.

This clone was counted between two and nine times. The V gene is TRBV5-1, the J gene TRBJ1-1, with D possibly matching TRBD1 (5 bases). V was clipped by 0 bases and J by 0 bases, with 9 bases between them. The CDR3 consists of 15 residues. Germline CDR1 and CDR2: SGHRS and YFSETQ. CDR3 loop: CASSLAAGLNTEAFF. As DNA, the CDR3 is TGCGCCAGCAGCTTGGCCGCGGGGCTGAACACTGAAGCTTTCTTT.

The chain is built from TRBV5-4 and TRBJ1-4; D is uncertain. V was pared by 4 bases and J by 7 bases, with 11 bases between. The V gene's germline CDR1 is SGHNT and CDR2 YYREEE (reference sequence). The CDR3 totals 13 residues. CDR3 in DNA: TGTGCCAGCAGCGAGGGAGGGAGTGAAAAACTGTTTTTT. Amino acids: CASSEGGSEKLFF.

J is TRBJ1-1 and V is TRBV10-3; D uncertain. The V gene lost 2 bases and the J gene lost 4 bases, with 14 bases spanning the gap. The CDR3 is made up of 15 amino acids. The germline gives CDR1 ENHRY, CDR2 SYGVKD. For the CDR3, the DNA is TGTGCCATCAGTGAGACGGGAGGATTGGGCACTGAAGCTTTCTTT. Translated: CAISETGGLGTEAFF.

The chain recombines TRBV28 with TRBJ2-1; a weak D match, TRBD2 (6 bases). The CDR3 has 15 residues. Trimming took 7 bases from V and 10 from J, leaving 23 bases between them. Germline CDR1 reads MDHEN; CDR2 reads SYDVKM. The CDR3 sequence: CASTTRGGGSLEQFF. As DNA, the CDR3 is TGTGCCAGCACCACCCGGGGTGGGGGGAGTTTGGAGCAGTTCTTC.

The J gene is TRBJ2-6, the V gene TRBV9; 8 bases fit TRBD1. Germline loops: CDR1 SGDLS, CDR2 YYNGEE. The length of the CDR3 is 17 residues. Trimming removed 5 bases from V and 2 bases from J; junction bases left unmatched: 9. The CDR3 here is CASSGGTGSPGANVLTF. As DNA, the CDR3 is TGTGCCAGCAGTGGGGGGACAGGTTCCCCTGGGGCCAACGTCCTGACTTTC.

Only a few counts were recorded for this clone. This chain connects TRBV4-2 to TRBJ2-5; 9 bases match TRBD2. This CDR3 is 16 amino acids long. J lost 2 bases, V lost 1 base, and 5 bases had no gene match. The germline CDR1 and CDR2 sequences are LGHNA and YNFKEQ. CDR3 region: CASSQVSGGTQETQYF. The CDR3 DNA is TGTGCCAGCAGCCAAGTCAGCGGGGGGACACAAGAGACCCAGTACTTC.

CDR3 nucleotides: TGTGCCAGCAGCCCCCGGTTTGGGAACACTGAAGCTTTCTTT. Its protein is CASSPRFGNTEAFF. The V call is TRBV7-9, the J call TRBJ1-1; D unresolved. The length of the CDR3 is 14 residues. V lost 5 bases and J 1 base, leaving 11 bases between the germline ends. CDR1 is SEHNR and CDR2 is FQNEAQ in the germline V gene (reference sequence).

The gene calls are TRBV7-9 and TRBJ2-3; 7 bases line up with TRBD2. Losses at the gene ends were 2 bases for V and 0 bases for J; bases not matched to a gene: 8. Germline V lookup: CDR1 SEHNR, CDR2 FQNEAQ (reference sequence). This CDR3 contains 17 residues. CDR3 residues: CASSLYQSGASTDTQYF. DNA of the CDR3: TGTGCCAGCAGCTTATACCAAAGCGGGGCTAGCACAGATACGCAGTATTTT.

This rearrangement joins TRBV5-4 to TRBJ2-1, with TRBD1 matching over 8 bases. CDR3 length equals 14 residues. V lost 9 bases to trimming and J lost 7 bases; unmatched junction nucleotides: 12. Germline V lookup: CDR1 SGHNT, CDR2 YYREEE (reference sequence). For the CDR3, the DNA is TGTGCCACCGAACCGGGACAGGAAAGTAATGAGCAGTTCTTC. This gives the protein CATEPGQESNEQFF.

The V and J genes are TRBV11-2 and TRBJ2-7; the D is unclear. In germline, CDR1 is SGHAT, CDR2 FQNNGV. Deletions cut 8 bases from V and 3 bases from J, with 11 bases between. The CDR3 has 12 amino acids. The CDR3 spells CASALPYYEQYF. For the CDR3, the DNA is TGTGCCAGCGCGCTTCCTTACTACGAGCAGTACTTC.

V is TRBV6-4 and J is TRBJ1-1; D may be TRBD1 (5 bases). Deletions cut 0 bases from V and 1 base from J, with 9 bases between. Germline CDR1 reads MRHNA; CDR2 reads SNTAGT. CDR3 length: 15 amino acids. CDR3 coding DNA: TGTGCCAGCAGTGACTCCCCAACAGGGAACACTGAAGCTTTCTTT. Its protein is CASSDSPTGNTEAFF.